These 2 T cell receptor beta chains originate from one sample sequenced in a study of cytomegalovirus exposure and HLA in healthy donors. The PCR had 60 Vbeta and 13 Jbeta primers. The protocol was immunoSEQ multiplex PCR, while the TCRdb copy is restricted to in-frame clones and leaves out a portion. The sample lists some 120,000 clones, 60% to 75% occurring once. Input material: PBMCs. These receptors were obtained from a woman aged 40 to 55 in good health and CMV-seropositive.

This clone was picked up a small number of times. V is TRBV6-6 and J is TRBJ1-1, with a possible D match to TRBD1 (5 bases). V was trimmed by 2 bases and J by 0 bases, leaving 10 bases between them. Germline CDR1 and CDR2: MNHNY and SVGAGI (reference sequence). The CDR3 is made up of 15 amino acids. The CDR3, as DNA: TGTGCCAGCAGTTACGGGGCAGGGATGAACACTGAAGCTTTCTTT. Its protein is CASSYGAGMNTEAFF.

This clone has just one count. This chain uses TRBV10-3 with TRBJ2-7; 9 bases line up with TRBD1. Germline loops: CDR1 ENHRY, CDR2 SYGVKD. V lost 11 bases, J lost 4 bases, and 6 bases stayed unmatched. The length of the CDR3 is 12 residues. This chain's CDR3 is CAVRDREYEQYF. CDR3 in DNA: TGTGCCGTCCGGGACAGGGAGTACGAGCAGTACTTC.